This TCR beta chain was observed in a study of identical twins. This clonotype came up many times. As yet, its antigen is unknown. After template switching added a universal primer site, the resulting cDNA carried unique molecular identifiers. One entry per CDR3 protein, called by TCRdb with MiXCR from the 5' RACE reads. The sample has around 290,000 distinct CDR3 sequences, less than 9.5% seen once. Deletions cut 1 base from V and 7 bases from J, with 7 bases between. Germline V gene lookup returns CDR1 MGHRA and CDR2 YSYEKL. This CDR3 spans 12 amino acids. Study-level points and caveats: Within cord blood, abundant beta clonotypes carried fewer insertions, but memory repertoires showed no such trend.

In addition, the sample was reused for a study of yellow fever vaccine responses in identical twins.

The TCR comes from a woman aged 18-35 years in good health. Sequencing used CD8+ T cells sorted from blood. The chain joins TRBV4-1 to TRBJ1-1; D might be TRBD1 (5 bases). The CDR3 sequence is CASSQGGVEAFF. In DNA form, the CDR3 reads TGCGCCAGCAGCCAAGGGGGGGTTGAAGCTTTCTTT.